These 21 T cell receptor beta chains originate from one sample sequenced in a study of beta chain features in type 1 diabetes. Study observations and caveats: Shortening of TCRB CDR3s, moderate but significant, appeared in all four CD4+ subsets of Type 1 diabetes patients.

Since all of the isolated RNA was reverse transcribed, expressed TCRB transcripts were what got sequenced. The assay was immunoSEQ multiplex PCR, and TCRdb's table has in-frame clones only and misses some. The repertoire holds under 300,000 clones, roughly 14% seen once, with approximately 0.018% in the top ten. The antigens for these receptors are not known. Sequencing was carried out using naive CD4+ T cells from blood. The receptors stem from a man aged 30-40 years with type 1 diabetes.

About this clone: The same CDR3 also results from other DNA sequences found in this sample. The chain has TRBV7-9 and TRBJ2-7; D not resolved. The germline gives CDR1 SEHNR, CDR2 FQNEAQ (reference sequence). Between the trimmed V and J ends, which lost 5 bases and 3 bases, there was a span of 5 bases. The CDR3 has 11 amino acids. The CDR3 nucleotides read TGTGCCAGCAGCCCAAACTACGAGCAGTACTTC. Amino acids: CASSPNYEQYF.

The chain couples TRBV4-2 to TRBJ2-5, with D perhaps matching TRBD1 (6 bases). CDR1 is LGHNA and CDR2 is YNFKEQ in the germline V gene. The CDR3 consists of 15 residues. Trimming shortened V by 5 bases and J by 5 bases, and 18 bases separated the two germline ends. The CDR3 region is CASSVGGQRTETQYF. The CDR3 coding sequence is TGTGCCAGCAGCGTTGGGGGCCAACGGACGGAGACCCAGTACTTC.

This clone came up a few times. The chain links TRBV7-9 to TRBJ1-1; the D gene is possibly TRBD1 (6 bases). Between the trimmed V and J ends, which lost 3 bases and 5 bases, there was a span of 19 bases. Looked up from germline, CDR1 is SEHNR and CDR2 is FQNEAQ (reference sequence). The length of the CDR3 is 16 residues. CDR3 sequence: CASSLYSNREGTEAFF. The DNA of the CDR3 is TGTGCCAGCAGCTTGTATAGTAACAGGGAGGGGACTGAAGCTTTCTTT.

The genes are TRBV10-3 and TRBJ1-5; weak D call: TRBD1 (5 bases). Germline assignment: CDR1 ENHRY and CDR2 SYGVKD. This CDR3 is built from 13 residues. V was pared by 10 bases and J by 3 bases, with 13 bases between. The CDR3 protein is CATDRGPNQPQHF. The CDR3 nucleotides are TGTGCCACCGATAGGGGCCCCAATCAGCCCCAGCATTTT.

V gene TRBV18 combines with J gene TRBJ1-6; no reliable D call. CDR3 length equals 15 residues. V was shortened by 2 bases and J by 1 base, with 6 bases between the two germline ends. Germline assignment: CDR1 KGHSH and CDR2 LQKENI. The CDR3 coding sequence is TGTGCCAGCTCACCAGAGGTTTCCTATAATTCACCCCTCCACTTT. Its translation is CASSPEVSYNSPLHF.

There are a few counts of this clone. The chain has TRBV7-9 and TRBJ1-6; 7 nucleotides line up with TRBD1. Germline CDR1 SEHNR, CDR2 FQNEAQ (reference sequence). Unmatched junction bases numbered 7, after V lost 4 bases and J lost 7 bases. The CDR3 is 15 amino acids. The DNA of the CDR3 is TGTGCCAGCAGCTCCCCCGGGACAGTAAATTCACCCCTCCACTTT. Residues: CASSSPGTVNSPLHF.

The chain employs TRBV10-1 and TRBJ2-2; 7 nucleotides match TRBD1. The length of the CDR3 is 13 residues. Germline lookup yields CDR1 WNHNN and CDR2 SYGVQD (reference sequence). V dropped 8 bases and J dropped 6; count of bases not matched to a gene: 6. CDR3 sequence reads: CASSTGEPGELFF. CDR3 in DNA: TGCGCCAGCTCCACAGGGGAACCCGGGGAGCTGTTTTTT.

The gene calls are TRBV9 and TRBJ2-5, with TRBD2 as a possible D gene (5 bases). Germline V CDR1 and CDR2: SGDLS, YYNGEE. The CDR3 sequence is 12 residues long. Trimming took off 3 bases at V and 4 bases at J, with 7 bases between the two ends. The DNA of the CDR3 is TGTGCCAGCAGCGGTAGCGTAGAGACCCAGTACTTC. Amino acids: CASSGSVETQYF.

This clone was detected only a few times. The V call is TRBV4-2, the J call TRBJ2-2, with 12 nucleotides matching TRBD2. CDR3 length: 16 residues. The ends lost 4 bases at V and 8 bases at J; junction bases unmatched: 8. Germline V gene data show CDR1 as LGHNA and CDR2 as YNFKEQ. The CDR3 loop is CASSPRLAGGLGELFF. The DNA for the CDR3 is TGTGCCAGCAGCCCCCGGCTAGCGGGGGGGCTGGGGGAGCTGTTTTTT.

V and J are TRBV20-1 and TRBJ2-5; D is undetermined. From germline, CDR1 is DFQATT and CDR2 SNEGSKA (reference sequence). V lost 0 bases and J lost 5, with 4 bases in between. The CDR3 contains 11 residues. CDR3 DNA: TGCAGTGCTAGAGATGCGGAGACCCAGTACTTC. Its translation: CSARDAETQYF.

CDR3 region: CASSDGTGGKETQYF. The CDR3 nucleotides read TGCGCCAGCAGCGACGGGACAGGGGGGAAAGAGACCCAGTACTTC. The chain couples TRBV5-1 to TRBJ2-5, with 11 bases matching TRBD1. The germline gives CDR1 SGHRS, CDR2 YFSETQ. J lost 3 bases, V lost 4 bases, and 5 bases had no gene match. This CDR3 contains 15 residues.

This clone was found a few times. This chain links TRBV10-3 with TRBJ1-2; a possible D gene is TRBD1 (5 bases). The V gene lost 3 bases and the J gene lost 5 bases, with 7 bases spanning the gap. Germline V lookup: CDR1 ENHRY, CDR2 SYGVKD. The CDR3 length is 12 residues. The CDR3 sequence is CAISEGVYGYTF. Here the CDR3 DNA reads TGTGCCATCAGTGAAGGGGTGTATGGCTACACCTTC.

This clone was observed a few times. The rearrangement joins TRBV7-2 to TRBJ2-2; D is uncertain. The germline V and J ends were trimmed by 2 bases and 6 bases, with 7 bases remaining between them. This CDR3 is built from 13 residues. The germline V gene encodes CDR1 SGHTA and CDR2 FQGNSA. This CDR3 reads CASSLIQAGELFF. As DNA, the CDR3 is TGTGCCAGCAGCTTAATCCAGGCCGGGGAGCTGTTTTTT.

This clone was recorded a few times. The rearrangement uses TRBV10-2 and TRBJ2-7, with TRBD2 matching 7 bases. Germline assignment: CDR1 WSHSY and CDR2 SAAADI. This CDR3 has 13 amino acids. Trimming at V came to 2 bases and at J to 4 bases, leaving 2 bases not matched to a gene. CDR3 in DNA: TGCGCCAGCAGTGAGAGCGGGACGTACGAGCAGTACTTC. Translated: CASSESGTYEQYF.

The chain joins TRBV4-1 to TRBJ2-1, with D maybe TRBD1 (5 bases). The CDR3 runs to 14 residues. Trimming pared 2 bases from V and 6 bases from J, leaving 11 bases between. Germline CDR1 and CDR2: MGHRA and YSYEKL. The CDR3 loop reads CASSQPRQSNEQFF. DNA for the CDR3: TGCGCCAGCAGCCAACCGAGACAGAGCAATGAGCAGTTCTTC.

This clone was counted only a few times. This chain connects TRBV29-1 to TRBJ1-1, with 8 positions matching TRBD1. Trimming at V came to 5 bases and at J to 1 base, leaving 3 bases not matched to a gene. The germline gives CDR1 SQVTM, CDR2 ANQGSEA. The CDR3 contains 13 residues. CDR3 amino acids: CSVPTGANTEAFF. The DNA of the CDR3 is TGCAGCGTTCCGACAGGGGCGAACACTGAAGCTTTCTTT.

This chain uses TRBV19 with TRBJ1-2, with D unclear. With 3 bases removed from V and 3 bases from J, the gap between germline ends came to 5 bases. Germline loops: CDR1 LNHDA, CDR2 SQIVND (reference sequence). The CDR3 loop spans 12 amino acids. The CDR3 nucleotides read TGTGCCAGTAGTATGGGAGACTATGGCTACACCTTC. The encoded protein is CASSMGDYGYTF.

This clone has just a few counts. The chain employs TRBV25-1 and TRBJ1-1; D gene uncertain. CDR1 and CDR2 from the germline V gene are MGHDK and SYGVNS. The V gene lost 1 base and the J gene lost 11 bases, with 14 bases spanning the gap. The CDR3 has 13 residues. The CDR3 sequence is CASSEFVSGKAFF. The CDR3 DNA follows: TGTGCCAGCAGTGAATTTGTATCGGGGAAGGCTTTCTTT.

The CDR3: CASSVGVAGAYEQYF. CDR3 coding DNA: TGTGCCAGCAGCGTCGGGGTAGCGGGAGCCTACGAGCAGTACTTC. This chain joins TRBV9 and TRBJ2-7; 9 positions agree with TRBD2. V shed 2 bases, J shed 2 bases, and the junction held 5 bases outside the gene matches. The CDR3 covers 15 residues. Germline V gene data show CDR1 as SGDLS and CDR2 as YYNGEE.

This clone has a handful of counts. The chain employs TRBV19 and TRBJ2-5; TRBD2 matches at 7 bases. Germline V CDR1 and CDR2: LNHDA, SQIVND (reference sequence). The ends lost 5 bases at V and 5 bases at J; junction bases unmatched: 8. This CDR3 comprises 14 residues. Here the CDR3 reads CASSSGLGVETQYF. CDR3 bases: TGTGCCAGTAGTTCAGGACTAGGGGTGGAGACCCAGTACTTC.

V gene TRBV2 combines with J gene TRBJ1-2; 8 bases align to TRBD1. The CDR3 contains 13 residues. In germline, CDR1 is SNHLY, CDR2 FYNNEI. The trim removed 8 bases at V and 0 bases at J, leaving 2 bases unmatched. In nucleotides, the CDR3 is TGTGCCAGCGAGACAGGGGCTAACTATGGCTACACCTTC. This sequence encodes CASETGANYGYTF.